This TCR beta chain derives from a study of blood T cell repertoires in COVID-19. The CDR3 length is 12 residues. Germline V CDR1 and CDR2: SGHDT, YYEEEE. With V trimmed by 0 bases and J by 14 bases, 3 bases remained unmatched. This clone was counted a few times. Repertoires were generated with immunoSEQ multiplex PCR, while TCRdb's copy carries only in-frame clones and drops some. In the table there are 100,000 to 150,000 clones, about 86% of which are singletons. The origin of this receptor is a man aged 65 to 79 who had recovered from COVID-19. This rearrangement joins TRBV5-6 to TRBJ2-1; 9 nucleotides line up with TRBD1. The specimen sequenced was peripheral blood. The CDR3 DNA is TGTGCCAGCAGCTTGGATTGGACAGGGGAGTTCTTC. Translating it yields CASSLDWTGEFF.